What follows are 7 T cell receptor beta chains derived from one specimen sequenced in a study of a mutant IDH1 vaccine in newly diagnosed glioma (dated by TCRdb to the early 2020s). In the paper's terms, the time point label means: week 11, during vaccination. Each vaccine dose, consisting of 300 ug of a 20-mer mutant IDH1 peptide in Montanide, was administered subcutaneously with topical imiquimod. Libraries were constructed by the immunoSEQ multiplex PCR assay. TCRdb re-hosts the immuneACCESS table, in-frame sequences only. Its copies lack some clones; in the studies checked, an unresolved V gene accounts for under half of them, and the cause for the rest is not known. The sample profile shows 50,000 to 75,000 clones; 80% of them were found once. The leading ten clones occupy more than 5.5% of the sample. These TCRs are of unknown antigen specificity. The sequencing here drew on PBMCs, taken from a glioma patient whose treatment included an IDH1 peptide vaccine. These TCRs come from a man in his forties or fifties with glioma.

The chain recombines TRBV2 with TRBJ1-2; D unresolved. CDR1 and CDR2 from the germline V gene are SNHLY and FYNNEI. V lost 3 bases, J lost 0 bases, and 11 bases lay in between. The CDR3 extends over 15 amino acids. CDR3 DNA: TGTGCCAGCAGTGAGGGCGGCAGAGCTAACTATGGCTACACCTTC. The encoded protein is CASSEGGRANYGYTF.

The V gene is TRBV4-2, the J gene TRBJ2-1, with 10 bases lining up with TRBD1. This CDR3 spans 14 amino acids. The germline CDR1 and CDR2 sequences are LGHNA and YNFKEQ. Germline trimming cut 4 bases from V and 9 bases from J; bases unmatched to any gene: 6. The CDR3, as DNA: TGTGCCAGCAGCCCCGACAGGGGGCGAAGTGAGCAGTTCTTC. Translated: CASSPDRGRSEQFF.

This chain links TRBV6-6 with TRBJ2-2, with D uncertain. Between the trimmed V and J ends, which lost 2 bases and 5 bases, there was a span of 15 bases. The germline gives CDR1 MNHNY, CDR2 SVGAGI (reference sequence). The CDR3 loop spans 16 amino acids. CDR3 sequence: CASSYTGLGRTGELFF. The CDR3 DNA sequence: TGTGCCAGCAGTTACACGGGCCTAGGGCGGACCGGGGAGCTGTTTTTT.

The CDR3 loop reads CATSSQENTEAFF. CDR3 sequence (DNA): TGTGCCACCAGCAGCCAGGAGAACACTGAAGCTTTCTTT. The chain couples TRBV15 to TRBJ1-1; D unclear. Trimming left V 3 bases short and J 1 base short, with 6 bases between. The CDR3 contains 13 residues. CDR1 is LNHNV, CDR2 YYDKDF, per germline (reference sequence).

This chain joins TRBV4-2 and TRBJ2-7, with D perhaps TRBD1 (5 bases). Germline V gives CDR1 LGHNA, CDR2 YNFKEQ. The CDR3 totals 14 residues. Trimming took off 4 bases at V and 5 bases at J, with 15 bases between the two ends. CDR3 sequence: CASSLTIGQHEQYF. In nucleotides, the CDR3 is TGTGCCAGCAGCCTCACCATCGGACAACACGAGCAGTACTTC.

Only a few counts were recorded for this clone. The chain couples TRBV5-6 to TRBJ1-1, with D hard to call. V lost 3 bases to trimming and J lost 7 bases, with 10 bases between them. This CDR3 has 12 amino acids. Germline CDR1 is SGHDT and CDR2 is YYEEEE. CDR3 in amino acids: CASSWEGSEAFF. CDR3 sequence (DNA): TGTGCCAGCAGCTGGGAGGGCAGTGAAGCTTTCTTT. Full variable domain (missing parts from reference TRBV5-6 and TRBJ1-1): DAGVTQSPTHLIKTRGQQVTLRCSPKSGHDTVSWYQQALGQGPQFIFQYYEEEERQRGNFPDRFSGHQFPNYSSELNVNALLLGDSALYLCASSWEGSEAFFGQGTRLTVV.

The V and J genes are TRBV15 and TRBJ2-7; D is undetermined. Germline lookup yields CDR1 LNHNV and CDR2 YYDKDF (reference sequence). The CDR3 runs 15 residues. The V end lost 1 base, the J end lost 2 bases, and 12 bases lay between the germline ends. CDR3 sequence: CATSRGERRPYEQYF. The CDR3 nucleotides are TGTGCCACCAGCAGAGGAGAGAGACGTCCCTACGAGCAGTACTTC.